Presented here are 4 T cell receptor beta chains from one specimen sequenced in a study of cytomegalovirus exposure and HLA in healthy donors. It was with 60 Vbeta and 13 Jbeta primers that the PCR ran. Only in-frame clones appear in the TCRdb table, and some are missing; sequencing was by immunoSEQ multiplex PCR. The repertoire consists of 150,000 to 200,000 clones, with around 78% occurring once and the leading ten covering around 14%. The sample consisted of PBMCs. These receptors were collected from a woman in her 30s in good health and CMV-seropositive.

This clone has more than one count but fewer than ten. The CDR3 DNA reads TGTGCCAGCGCCGCGGGCGTCGGTGGCTACACCTTC. The encoded protein is CASAAGVGGYTF. The genes are TRBV6-1 and TRBJ1-2, with D hard to call. Trimming left V 8 bases short and J 7 bases short, with 14 bases between. Germline CDR1 is MNHNS and CDR2 is SASEGT. CDR3 size: 12 residues.

The chain carries TRBV11-3 and TRBJ1-1; D call uncertain. The V and J ends lost 0 bases and 6 bases respectively, with 8 bases between them. Germline V CDR1 and CDR2: SGHNT, YENEEA. The CDR3 consists of 13 residues. The CDR3 DNA is TGTGCCAGCAGCTTAGAGGCGGGAGCTGAAGCTTTCTTT. Residues: CASSLEAGAEAFF.

The V and J genes are TRBV28 and TRBJ1-6; 12 bases are a match to TRBD1. J gave up 5 bases and V 6 bases, and 2 bases lay outside the gene matches. The CDR3 runs 15 residues. From germline, CDR1 is MDHEN and CDR2 SYDVKM. The DNA for the CDR3 is TGTGCCAGCAGAGGGGACAGGGGGCATAATTCACCCCTCCACTTT. This encodes CASRGDRGHNSPLHF.

J is TRBJ1-6 and V is TRBV18, with TRBD1 identical over 9 bases. Germline CDR1 reads KGHSH; CDR2 reads LQKENI. The CDR3 consists of 18 residues. J gave up 7 bases and V 3 bases, and 13 bases lay outside the gene matches. The CDR3 DNA is TGTGCCAGCTCACCGTCACGGACAGGGGAGAGGGGAAATTCACCCCTCCACTTT. As protein: CASSPSRTGERGNSPLHF.